The entry below gives a single T cell receptor (beta chain) sequence along with its context. A much larger clone differs from this one at a single base, so this may be a read error. This entry comes from a study of regulatory T cells in long-lasting Graves disease. Study-level information: Patients with new Graves' disease had used antithyroid drugs below 3 months.

Described time point: newly diagnosed GD, antithyroid drugs for less than 3 months. After RNA was extracted from PBMCs, the TCR library was made from it. Germline loops: CDR1 LGHDT, CDR2 YNNKEL (reference sequence). The CDR3 is made up of 15 amino acids. Arm-PCR of CDR3 regions and iRepertoire HTBI primers were the basis on which TCR beta libraries were built. TCRdb redid the calling of the multiplex PCR reads with MiXCR, one entry per CDR3 protein. Of roughly 250,000 distinct CDR3 sequences in the sample, approximately 18% were seen once. The data also belong to a second study, concerning T cells in Graves' hyperthyroidism and ophthalmopathy. Per that study: Carried out on the TCR CDR3, a first-round RT-PCR used the HTBI primer set. Blood also held most thyroid clonotypes expanded beyond 0.001. Ophthalmopathy prediction by the model preceded onset by a median about 6.5 months.

The chain couples TRBV3-1 to TRBJ2-5, with 7 bases that match TRBD2. This specimen consisted of peripheral blood mononuclear cells (PBMCs), obtained at new diagnosis, from a patient treated with antithyroid drugs. The sequence derives from a woman in her thirties with Graves disease. As DNA, the CDR3 is TGTGCCAGCAGCCAATGGGGGGGGGACCAAGGGACCCAGTACTTC. As protein: CASSQWGGDQGTQYF.